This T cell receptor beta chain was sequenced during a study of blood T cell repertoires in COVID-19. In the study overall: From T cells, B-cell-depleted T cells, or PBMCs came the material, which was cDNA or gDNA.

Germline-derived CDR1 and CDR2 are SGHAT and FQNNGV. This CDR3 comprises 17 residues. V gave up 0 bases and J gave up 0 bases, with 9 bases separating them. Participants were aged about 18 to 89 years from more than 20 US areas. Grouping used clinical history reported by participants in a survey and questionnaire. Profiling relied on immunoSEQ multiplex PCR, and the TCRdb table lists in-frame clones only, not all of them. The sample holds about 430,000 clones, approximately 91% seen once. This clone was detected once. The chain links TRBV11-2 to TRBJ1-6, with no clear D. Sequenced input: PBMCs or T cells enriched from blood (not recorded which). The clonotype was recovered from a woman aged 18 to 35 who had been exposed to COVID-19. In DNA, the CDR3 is TGTGCCAGCAGCTTAGATGAACAGAGCTCCTATAATTCACCCCTCCACTTT. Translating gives CASSLDEQSSYNSPLHF.